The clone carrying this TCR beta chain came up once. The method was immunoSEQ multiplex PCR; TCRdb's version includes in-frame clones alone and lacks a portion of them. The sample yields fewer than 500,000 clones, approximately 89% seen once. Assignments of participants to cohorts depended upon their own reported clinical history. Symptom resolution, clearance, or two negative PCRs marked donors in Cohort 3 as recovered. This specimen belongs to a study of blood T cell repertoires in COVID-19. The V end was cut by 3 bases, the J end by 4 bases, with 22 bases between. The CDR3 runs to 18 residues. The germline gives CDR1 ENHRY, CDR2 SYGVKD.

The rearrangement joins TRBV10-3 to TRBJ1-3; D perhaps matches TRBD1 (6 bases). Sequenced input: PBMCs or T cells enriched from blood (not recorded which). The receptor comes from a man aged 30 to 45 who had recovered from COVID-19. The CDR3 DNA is TGTGCCATCAGTGATTCGACAGGAGCACTAAGGGGGGGAAACACCATATATTTT. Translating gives CAISDSTGALRGGNTIYF.